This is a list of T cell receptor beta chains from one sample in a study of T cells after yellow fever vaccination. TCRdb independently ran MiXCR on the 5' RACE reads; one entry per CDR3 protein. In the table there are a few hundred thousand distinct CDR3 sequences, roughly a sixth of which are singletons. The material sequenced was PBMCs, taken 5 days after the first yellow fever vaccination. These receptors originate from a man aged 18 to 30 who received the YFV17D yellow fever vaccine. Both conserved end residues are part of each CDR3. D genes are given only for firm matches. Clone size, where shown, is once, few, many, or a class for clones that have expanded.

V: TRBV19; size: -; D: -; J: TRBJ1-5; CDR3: CASSTPVGQPQHF; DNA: TGTGCCAGTAGTACCCCCGTGGGACAGCCCCAGCATTTT
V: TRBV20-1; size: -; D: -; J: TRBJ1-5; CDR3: CSAEGRGGNQPQHF; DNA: TGCAGTGCTGAGGGGCGGGGAGGCAATCAGCCCCAGCATTTT
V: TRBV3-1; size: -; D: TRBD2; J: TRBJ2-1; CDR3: CASSLGLAGSHEQFF; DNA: TGTGCCAGCAGCCTGGGACTAGCGGGGAGTCATGAGCAGTTCTTC
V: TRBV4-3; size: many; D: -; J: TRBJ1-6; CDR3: CASSQALSSYNSPLHF; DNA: TGCGCCAGCAGCCAAGCCCTAAGCTCCTATAATTCACCCCTCCACTTT
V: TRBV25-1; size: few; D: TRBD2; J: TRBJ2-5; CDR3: CASSVAGRGTQYF; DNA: TGTGCCAGCAGTGTAGCGGGGCGGGGGACCCAGTACTTC
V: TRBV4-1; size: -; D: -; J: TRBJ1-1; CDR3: CASSQESLNTEAFF; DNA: TGCGCCAGCAGCCAAGAGAGCTTGAACACTGAAGCTTTCTTT
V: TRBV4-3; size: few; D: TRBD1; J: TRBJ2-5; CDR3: CASSQKGAPQETQYF; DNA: TGCGCCAGCAGCCAAAAGGGGGCGCCTCAAGAGACCCAGTACTTC
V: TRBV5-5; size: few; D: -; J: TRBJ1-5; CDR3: CASSFYDSRNQPQHF; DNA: TGTGCCAGCAGCTTTTACGACAGCCGCAATCAGCCCCAGCATTTT
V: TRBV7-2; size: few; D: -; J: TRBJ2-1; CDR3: CASSTTSGYYNEQFF; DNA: TGTGCCAGCAGCACTACTAGTGGTTACTACAATGAGCAGTTCTTC
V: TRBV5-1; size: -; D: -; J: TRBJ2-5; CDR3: CASSLFGAGQETQYF; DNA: TGCGCCAGCAGCTTATTTGGGGCCGGCCAAGAGACCCAGTACTTC
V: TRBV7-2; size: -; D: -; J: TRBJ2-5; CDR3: CASSLHLMTGQETQYF; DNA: TGTGCCAGCAGCCTGCATCTAATGACAGGACAAGAGACCCAGTACTTC
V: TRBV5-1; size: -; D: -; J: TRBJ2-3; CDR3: CASSPVGGSADTQYF; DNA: TGCGCCAGCTCCCCGGTGGGGGGCAGTGCAGATACGCAGTATTTT
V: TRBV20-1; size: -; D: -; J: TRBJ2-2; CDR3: CSARDQQGRVTGELFF; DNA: TGCAGTGCTAGAGATCAGCAGGGTCGGGTCACCGGGGAGCTGTTTTTT
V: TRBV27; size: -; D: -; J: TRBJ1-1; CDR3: CASSLWQNTEAFF; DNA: TGTGCCAGCAGTTTATGGCAGAACACTGAAGCTTTCTTT
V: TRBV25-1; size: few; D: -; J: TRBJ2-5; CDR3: CASSGGREGPVETQYF; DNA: TGTGCCAGCAGTGGGGGCCGAGAGGGTCCGGTAGAGACCCAGTACTTC
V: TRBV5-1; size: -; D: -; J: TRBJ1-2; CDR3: CASSLAPGADYGYTF; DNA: TGCGCCAGCAGCTTGGCCCCGGGGGCAGACTATGGCTACACCTTC
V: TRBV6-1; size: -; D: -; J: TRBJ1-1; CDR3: CASQGYTEAFF; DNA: TGTGCCAGCCAAGGGTACACTGAAGCTTTCTTT
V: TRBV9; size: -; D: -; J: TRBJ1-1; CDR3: CASSVEGRGDTEAFF; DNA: TGTGCCAGCAGCGTAGAGGGCAGGGGTGACACTGAAGCTTTCTTT
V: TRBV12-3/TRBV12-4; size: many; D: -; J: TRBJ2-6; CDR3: CASRIKGPNDVLTF; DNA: TGTGCCAGCAGGATCAAGGGTCCCAATGACGTCCTGACTTTC
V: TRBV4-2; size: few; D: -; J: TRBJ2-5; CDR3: CASSQDFPGSQETQYF; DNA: TGTGCCAGCAGCCAAGACTTTCCGGGGAGCCAAGAGACCCAGTACTTC